This is a list of T cell receptor beta chains from one sample in a study of CD8 T cells in ankylosing spondylitis. Each CDR3 protein gets one entry after TCRdb re-called the 5' RACE reads with MiXCR. The sample records about 340,000 distinct CDR3 sequences, approximately 15% being singletons. The material sequenced was blood, either unsorted or a sorted T cell fraction (not recorded which). The origin of the receptors is a male donor with ankylosing spondylitis or in good health (not recorded which). Both conserved end residues are part of each CDR3. A D gene is named only where the DNA matches it firmly. Clone size is shown for a subset of rows, as once, few, many or a class of expanded clone.

j_gene,v_gene,abundance,d_gene,CDR3aa,CDR3nt
TRBJ2-3,TRBV6-1,many,.,CASTFTIRGTDTQYF,TGTGCCAGCACCTTTACTATCCGGGGCACAGATACGCAGTATTTT
TRBJ2-2,TRBV30,few,.,CAWSYPQVNTGELFF,TGTGCCTGGAGTTACCCGCAGGTCAACACCGGGGAGCTGTTTTTT
TRBJ2-3,TRBV9,.,TRBD2,CASSSGTSGRGADTQYF,TGTGCCAGCAGCTCCGGGACTAGCGGAAGGGGGGCAGATACGCAGTATTTT
TRBJ2-2,TRBV4-2,.,TRBD1,CASSRGSGTGTGELFF,TGTGCCAGCAGCCGAGGTTCCGGGACAGGGACCGGGGAGCTGTTTTTT
TRBJ2-3,TRBV11-2,.,.,CASSASGDTQYF,TGTGCCAGCAGCGCGAGCGGGGATACGCAGTATTTT
TRBJ2-7,TRBV3-1,.,.,CASSIRARGLKDEQYF,TGTGCCAGCAGCATCCGAGCAAGGGGTTTGAAGGACGAGCAGTACTTC
TRBJ1-5,TRBV5-6,few,TRBD1,CASSLGGQINQPQHF,TGTGCCAGCAGCTTGGGGGGACAGATTAATCAGCCCCAGCATTTT
TRBJ2-7,TRBV4-2,many,.,CASSQERSQISYEQYF,TGTGCCAGCAGCCAAGAGAGAAGTCAAATCTCCTACGAGCAGTACTTC
TRBJ2-7,TRBV5-1,.,.,CASSLDSSRSYEQYF,TGCGCCAGCAGCTTGGACAGTTCGAGGTCCTACGAGCAGTACTTC
TRBJ2-7,TRBV4-1,.,.,CASSQGGGVSGSYEQYF,TGCGCCAGCAGCCAAGGTGGCGGGGTGTCTGGCTCCTACGAGCAGTACTTC
TRBJ1-2,TRBV7-9,.,.,CASSEGNGYTF,TGTGCCAGCAGCGAAGGGAATGGCTACACCTTC
TRBJ2-7,TRBV5-1,.,.,CASSLNGLPSYEQYF,TGCGCCAGCAGCTTGAACGGGCTCCCCTCCTACGAGCAGTACTTC
TRBJ2-7,TRBV30,.,TRBD1,CAWSEGGGLYEQYF,TGTGCCTGGAGTGAAGGGGGCGGCCTCTACGAGCAGTACTTC
TRBJ1-3,TRBV12-3/TRBV12-4,few,.,CASSLYLSGNTIYF,TGTGCCAGCAGTTTATACCTCTCTGGAAACACCATATATTTT
TRBJ2-7,TRBV5-1,.,TRBD1,CASSSQGAPSYEQYF,TGCGCCAGCAGTTCACAGGGGGCCCCCTCCTACGAGCAGTACTTC
TRBJ2-5,TRBV20-1,few,.,CSAPLGAVQETQYF,TGCAGTGCTCCCCTAGGAGCGGTCCAAGAGACCCAGTACTTC
TRBJ2-6,TRBV3-1,.,TRBD1,CASSPGTGTSGANVLTF,TGTGCCAGCAGCCCCGGGACAGGAACCTCGGGGGCCAACGTCCTGACTTTC
TRBJ2-3,TRBV7-9,few,.,CASHRTQDVIDTQYF,TGTGCCAGCCATAGAACCCAAGACGTTATAGATACGCAGTATTTT
TRBJ2-7,TRBV4-2,.,.,CASSQGTSQTYEQYF,TGTGCCAGCAGCCAAGGGACATCTCAAACCTACGAGCAGTACTTC
TRBJ1-3,TRBV6-5,few,.,CASSPKGNTIYF,TGTGCCAGCAGTCCCAAAGGAAACACCATATATTTT
TRBJ1-5,TRBV20-1,few,.,CSASSDSASNQPQHF,TGCAGTGCTAGCAGTGACAGCGCCTCTAATCAGCCCCAGCATTTT
TRBJ2-2,TRBV5-1,many,.,CASSLDEGRVGELFF,TGCGCCAGCAGCTTGGATGAAGGGAGAGTCGGGGAGCTGTTTTTT